This TCR beta chain was retrieved from a study of T cell repertoires in cytomegalovirus infection. Study information: Epitope selection comprised recently identified HLA-C-restricted CMV epitopes and well-studied HLA-B-restricted CMV epitopes. Public TCR beta signatures provided an indication of both CMV infection and a matching HLA type.

In its sample, this clonotype was seen many times. Its specificity is unknown. TCRdb fed the reads into MiXCR, producing one record per CDR3 protein. The sample lists 110,000 or so distinct CDR3 sequences, 30% occurring once. Study results and limitations: The cumulative frequency of public TCR beta families identified carriers of CMV plus the relevant HLA. HLA-C-restricted CMV clonotypes gave the most frequent clonotype in two of eight donors.

Trimming left V 3 bases short and J 0 bases short, with 12 bases between. The CDR3 covers 15 residues. Germline V gene sequence: CDR1 SGHNT, CDR2 YYREEE (reference sequence). The material sequenced was CD8+ T cells from cultured PBMCs, taken from culture after CMV antigen stimulation. This clonotype was sampled from a human donor in good health (CMV status not recorded). Some clones in this sample may be carry-over from other donors' samples. This chain joins TRBV5-4 and TRBJ2-5; a possible D gene is TRBD2 (6 bases). The CDR3 sequence: CASSSLSGYQETQYF. The DNA of the CDR3 is TGTGCCAGCAGCTCCCTTAGCGGTTACCAAGAGACCCAGTACTTC.